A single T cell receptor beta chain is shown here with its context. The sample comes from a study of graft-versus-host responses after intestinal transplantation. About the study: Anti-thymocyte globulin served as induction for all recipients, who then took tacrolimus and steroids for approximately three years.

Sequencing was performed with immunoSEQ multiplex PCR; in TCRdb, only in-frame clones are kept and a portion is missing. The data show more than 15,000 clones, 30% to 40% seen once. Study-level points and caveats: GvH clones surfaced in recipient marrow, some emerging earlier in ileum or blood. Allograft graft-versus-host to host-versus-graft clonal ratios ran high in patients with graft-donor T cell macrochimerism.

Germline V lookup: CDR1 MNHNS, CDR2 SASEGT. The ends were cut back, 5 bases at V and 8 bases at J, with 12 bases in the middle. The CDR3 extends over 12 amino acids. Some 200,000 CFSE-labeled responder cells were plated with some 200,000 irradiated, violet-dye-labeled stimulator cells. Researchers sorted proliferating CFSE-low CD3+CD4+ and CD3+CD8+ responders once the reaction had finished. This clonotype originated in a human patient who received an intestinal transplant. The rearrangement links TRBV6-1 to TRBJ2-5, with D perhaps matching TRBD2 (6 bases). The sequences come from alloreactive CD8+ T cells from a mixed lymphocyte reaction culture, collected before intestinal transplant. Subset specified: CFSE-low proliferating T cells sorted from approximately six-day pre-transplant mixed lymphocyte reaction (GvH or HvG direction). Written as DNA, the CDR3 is TGTGCCAGCAGTTCGGGGGACGAAACCCAGTACTTC. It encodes CASSSGDETQYF.